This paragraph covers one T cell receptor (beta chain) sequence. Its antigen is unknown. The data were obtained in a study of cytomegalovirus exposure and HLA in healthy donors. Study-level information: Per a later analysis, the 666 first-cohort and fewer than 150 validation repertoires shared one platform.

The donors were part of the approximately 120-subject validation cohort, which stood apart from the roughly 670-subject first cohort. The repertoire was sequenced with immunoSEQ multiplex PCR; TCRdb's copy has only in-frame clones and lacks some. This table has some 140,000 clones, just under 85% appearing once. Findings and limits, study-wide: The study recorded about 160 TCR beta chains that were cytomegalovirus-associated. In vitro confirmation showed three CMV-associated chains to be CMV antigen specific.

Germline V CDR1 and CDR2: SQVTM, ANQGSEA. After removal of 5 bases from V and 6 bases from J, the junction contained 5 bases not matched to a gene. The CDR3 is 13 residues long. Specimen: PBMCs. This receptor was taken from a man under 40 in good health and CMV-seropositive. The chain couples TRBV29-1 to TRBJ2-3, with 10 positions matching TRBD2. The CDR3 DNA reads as TGCAGCGTTCTAGCGGGGGCCGGGGATACGCAGTATTTT. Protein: CSVLAGAGDTQYF.